This is a list of T cell receptor beta chains from one sample in a study of CD8 T cells in Susac syndrome. Using its own MiXCR run on the immunoSEQ multiplex PCR reads, TCRdb lists one record per CDR3 protein. The sample records around 120,000 distinct CDR3 sequences, 93% being singletons. The specimen sequenced was CD4+ T cells from PBMCs. The receptors here all came from a human donor with multiple sclerosis. The CDR3 runs from the conserved cysteine through the conserved F or W.

TRBV5-6,TRBJ2-3,CASSFIGGSTDTQYF
TRBV7-8,TRBJ1-1,CASSNKTGGMNTEAFF
TRBV24-1,TRBJ2-5,CATSDSQGHQETQYF
TRBV5-1,TRBJ2-7,CASSLSRDSTYEQYF
TRBV18,TRBJ2-7,CASSPGQFYEQYF
TRBV5-1,TRBJ2-2,CASSQIAGANTGELFF
TRBV27,TRBJ2-5,CASSQRQGMETQYF
TRBV12-3/TRBV12-4,TRBJ1-2,CASSLGSGNGYTF
TRBV19,TRBJ2-7,CASRAGGAGNAYEQYF
TRBV7-2,TRBJ2-3,CASSTRTGQDTQYF
TRBV27,TRBJ2-7,CASSLSTGSYRSSYEQYF
TRBV7-2,TRBJ1-1,CASSLARIEAFF
TRBV20-1,TRBJ1-5,CSAQDVSDQPQHF
TRBV3-1,TRBJ2-3,CASSLRGGTDTQYF
TRBV27,TRBJ2-3,CASSRKYTDTQYF
TRBV28,TRBJ1-2,CASSSLAGGGNYGYTF
TRBV9,TRBJ2-1,CASSVIASGNEQFF
TRBV20-1,TRBJ1-1,CSAAPTGRNTEAFF
TRBV7-3,TRBJ2-2,CASSPLGAPPGELFF
TRBV6-1,TRBJ2-7,CASIESNLKSYEQYF
TRBV6-5,TRBJ1-3,CASSDRGRTGNTIYF
TRBV6-2/TRBV6-3,TRBJ1-2,CASSYPPGDRLDGYTF
TRBV28,TRBJ1-2,CASSFGRGGGYTF
TRBV7-9,TRBJ2-5,CASGPTGTETQYF